This is a list of T cell receptor beta chains from one sample in a study of cytomegalovirus exposure and HLA in healthy donors. Profiled with immunoSEQ multiplex PCR; TCRdb holds only in-frame clones, not every one. Seen here are about 90,000 clones, 75% to 80% observed once, and the top ten hold 4.6%. Sequenced: PBMCs. These receptors were collected from a woman aged 40 to 49 in good health and CMV-seropositive. The CDR3 runs from the conserved cysteine through the conserved F or W. The D gene is left open where the match is weak. A clone size is listed for some rows: how often the clone was seen (once, few, many), or a class if it is expanded.

TRBV6-6	-	-	TRBJ1-3	CASSYSAPGNTIYF	TGTGCCAGCAGTTACTCGGCTCCTGGAAACACCATATATTTT
TRBV11-2	TRBD1	few	TRBJ2-6	CASSPGQGFSGANVLTF	TGTGCCAGCAGCCCGGGACAGGGGTTCTCTGGGGCCAACGTCCTGACTTTC
TRBV2	-	-	TRBJ2-7	CASTQGASSCEQYF	TGTGCCAGCACTCAAGGGGCCAGCTCCTGCGAGCAGTACTTC
TRBV15	-	-	TRBJ1-1	CATSRETGMNTEAFF	TGTGCCACCAGCAGAGAAACAGGGATGAACACTGAAGCTTTCTTT
TRBV9	TRBD2	-	TRBJ2-7	CASSVASGEQYF	TGTGCCAGCAGCGTAGCTAGCGGCGAGCAGTACTTC
TRBV20-1	-	-	TRBJ1-2	CSALGPRGYTF	TGCAGTGCCCTGGGCCCGCGAGGCTACACCTTC
TRBV11-3	TRBD2	-	TRBJ2-1	CASSRSSGSPYNEQFF	TGTGCCAGCAGCCGTAGTAGCGGGAGCCCCTACAATGAGCAGTTCTTC
TRBV6-5	TRBD1	-	TRBJ1-2	CASSYAQGARRGYTF	TGTGCCAGCAGTTACGCACAGGGGGCGAGGCGCGGCTACACCTTC
TRBV4-2	TRBD2	once	TRBJ2-1	CASSQDAAGGPNEQFF	TGTGCCAGCAGCCAAGATGCAGCGGGAGGGCCCAATGAGCAGTTCTTC
TRBV5-6	TRBD2	-	TRBJ2-1	CASSLAGVVYYNEQFF	TGTGCCAGCAGCTTAGCGGGAGTGGTCTACTACAATGAGCAGTTCTTC
TRBV6-5	TRBD1	-	TRBJ1-2	CASSPGQIYGYTF	TGTGCCAGCAGTCCGGGACAGATCTATGGCTACACCTTC
TRBV7-2	-	-	TRBJ2-7	CASKDYLGDEQYF	TGTGCCAGCAAGGACTACCTGGGTGACGAGCAGTACTTC
TRBV7-3	-	-	TRBJ2-2	CASTPEGNTGELFF	TGTGCCAGCACCCCGGAGGGTAACACCGGGGAGCTGTTTTTT
TRBV29-1	-	-	TRBJ2-7	CSVERFEPYEQYF	TGCAGCGTTGAGAGGTTCGAACCCTACGAGCAGTACTTC
TRBV5-1	-	-	TRBJ2-2	CASSLDTGVGELFF	TGCGCCAGCAGCCTGGACACGGGAGTCGGGGAGCTGTTTTTT
TRBV7-2	TRBD2	-	TRBJ2-2	CASSLGGGNTGELFF	TGTGCCAGCAGCTTAGGCGGGGGTAACACCGGGGAGCTGTTTTTT
TRBV2	TRBD2	-	TRBJ2-7	CASRELAGGDEQYF	TGTGCCAGCAGGGAACTAGCGGGAGGCGACGAGCAGTACTTC
TRBV28	-	-	TRBJ1-6	CASDAVGEGLHSPLHF	TGTGCCAGCGACGCGGTAGGGGAAGGGCTTCATTCACCCCTCCACTTT
TRBV5-5	-	-	TRBJ1-2	CASSLSGEAGYTF	TGTGCCAGCAGCTTGTCCGGGGAGGCGGGCTACACCTTC
TRBV11-1	TRBD1	-	TRBJ1-1	CASSLDRVVTEAFF	TGTGCCAGCAGCTTGGACAGGGTGGTCACTGAAGCTTTCTTT
TRBV7-6	TRBD1	-	TRBJ2-2	CASSFYPPGTGNTGELFF	TGTGCCAGCAGCTTCTATCCCCCCGGGACAGGGAACACCGGGGAGCTGTTTTTT
TRBV19	TRBD1	-	TRBJ2-2	CASSSPWDREGELFF	TGTGCCAGTAGTTCCCCGTGGGACAGGGAGGGGGAGCTGTTTTTT
TRBV19	TRBD2	-	TRBJ2-1	CASIDPGARTSGIEEQFF	TGTGCCAGTATCGACCCGGGGGCGAGGACTAGCGGGATTGAGGAGCAGTTCTTC
TRBV28	TRBD1	once	TRBJ2-7	CASSLPRQGVYEQYF	TGTGCCAGCAGTTTACCCCGACAGGGGGTCTACGAGCAGTACTTC
TRBV28	TRBD1	-	TRBJ1-1	CASSRTGFGTMNTEAFF	TGTGCCAGCAGCAGGACAGGGTTCGGGACCATGAACACTGAAGCTTTCTTT
TRBV18	-	-	TRBJ2-7	CASSPAGGNEQYF	TGTGCCAGCTCGCCGGCGGGTGGCAACGAGCAGTACTTC
TRBV14	-	-	TRBJ1-3	CASSQKQVTGNTIYF	TGTGCCAGCAGCCAAAAACAGGTGACTGGAAACACCATATATTTT